The clone carrying this T cell receptor (beta chain) was seen a single time. Method: immunoSEQ multiplex PCR; TCRdb's copy keeps in-frame clones and lacks some. The repertoire consists of around 700,000 clones, with 85% to 90% occurring once and the leading ten covering under 0.3%. The CDR3 is 12 residues long. Trimming removed 5 bases from V and 13 bases from J, with 14 bases in between. Germline V gives CDR1 LNHDA, CDR2 SQIVND (reference sequence). The data are from a study of blood T cell repertoires in COVID-19. Study-wide background: Sites in the United States, Italy and Spain provided acute and convalescent COVID-19 samples. In each case, the material was cDNA or gDNA derived from T cells, B-cell-depleted T cells, or PBMCs.

The receptor comes from a woman younger than 35 with acute or convalescent COVID-19. The rearrangement uses TRBV19 and TRBJ2-2; D is possibly TRBD2 (5 bases). The sequenced sample consisted of peripheral blood. CDR3 protein: CASSSLRRVLFF. The CDR3 DNA reads TGTGCCAGTAGTTCCCTCCGGCGGGTGCTGTTTTTT.